Presented here are 26 T cell receptor beta chains from one specimen sequenced in a study of cytomegalovirus exposure and HLA in healthy donors. Primers for the PCR totalled 60 Vbeta and 13 Jbeta. Produced via immunoSEQ multiplex PCR; TCRdb's table is partial and in-frame only. The sample records fewer than 200,000 clones, roughly 80% being singletons. Sequencing was carried out using PBMCs. These receptors were collected from a woman aged 18-35 years in good health and CMV-seronegative.

The rearrangement joins TRBV7-9 to TRBJ1-2, with D tentatively TRBD1 (5 bases). CDR1 and CDR2 from the germline V gene are SEHNR and FQNEAQ (reference sequence). The CDR3 length is 14 residues. V was pared by 5 bases and J by 4 bases, with 14 bases between. CDR3 amino acids: CASSVYRTPYGYTF. The DNA of the CDR3 is TGTGCCAGCAGCGTGTACCGGACACCCTATGGCTACACCTTC.

Note on this clone: The junction departs from the called germline gene at one end, perhaps through a read error. The V gene is TRBV6-1, the J gene TRBJ2-7; TRBD2 agrees at 9 bases. The CDR3 loop spans 14 amino acids. Germline V gene sequence: CDR1 MNHNS, CDR2 SASEGT. CDR3 protein: CASRQREASYEQHF. The DNA for the CDR3 is TGTGCCAGCAGGCAGCGGGAGGCCTCCTACGAGCAGCACTTC.

This clone was picked up a small number of times. The chain recombines TRBV6-6 with TRBJ2-1, with 11 bases fitting TRBD2. This CDR3 is 15 amino acids long. The germline CDR1 and CDR2 sequences are MNHNY and SVGAGI (reference sequence). V was clipped by 0 bases and J by 8 bases; unmatched bases: 3. Here the CDR3 DNA reads TGTGCCAGCAGTTACTCGGGGACTAGCGGACATGAGCAGTTCTTC. Translation gives CASSYSGTSGHEQFF.

This rearrangement joins TRBV28 to TRBJ1-2; tentatively, D is TRBD1 (6 bases). The CDR3 sequence is 14 residues long. CDR1 and CDR2 from the germline V gene are MDHEN and SYDVKM. V was cut by 4 bases and J by 4 bases, with 13 bases left in between. This CDR3 reads CASSYGGVRYGYTF. CDR3 DNA sequence: TGTGCCAGCAGTTATGGGGGCGTGCGCTATGGCTACACCTTC.

V and J are TRBV2 and TRBJ1-5; a possible D gene is TRBD1 (6 bases). Per the germline V gene, CDR1 is SNHLY and CDR2 is FYNNEI. The germline V and J ends were trimmed by 4 bases and 0 bases, with 22 bases remaining between them. This CDR3 spans 19 amino acids. The CDR3 loop is CASSALGGAGDYSNQPQHF. The CDR3 coding sequence is TGTGCCAGCAGTGCCCTAGGGGGGGCGGGGGATTATAGCAATCAGCCCCAGCATTTT.

The chain carries TRBV7-8 and TRBJ2-1, with 10 bases that match TRBD1. V was pared by 5 bases and J by 1 base, with 8 bases of the junction left unmatched. The CDR3 extends over 17 amino acids. Germline CDR1 SGHVS, CDR2 FQNEAQ. The CDR3 is CASSLQPGQGSYNEQFF. The DNA for the CDR3 is TGTGCCAGCAGCCTACAGCCGGGACAGGGGTCCTACAATGAGCAGTTCTTC.

The rearrangement uses TRBV5-6 and TRBJ2-6, with D uncertain. Germline V gene sequence: CDR1 SGHDT, CDR2 YYEEEE. Trimming cost V 6 bases and J 4 bases, with 11 bases left between them. This CDR3 spans 14 amino acids. The DNA of the CDR3 is TGTGCCAGCACCCGGTTATTCGGGGCCAACGTCCTGACTTTC. As protein: CASTRLFGANVLTF.

This chain connects TRBV28 to TRBJ1-1; D call uncertain. Germline CDR1 reads MDHEN; CDR2 reads SYDVKM. The ends were cut back, 3 bases at V and 0 bases at J, with 14 bases in the middle. CDR3 size: 16 residues. CDR3 DNA sequence: TGTGCCAGCAGTTTGGCGGGAGGACGGGTGAACACTGAAGCTTTCTTT. Translating gives CASSLAGGRVNTEAFF.

This clone has only one observation. The rearrangement links TRBV27 to TRBJ2-7; perhaps TRBD2 as D (5 bases). Trimming took off 0 bases at V and 3 bases at J, with 27 bases between the two ends. Looked up from germline, CDR1 is MNHEY and CDR2 is SMNVEV (reference sequence). The CDR3 extends over 20 amino acids. CDR3 sequence reads: CASSLSAPSRFKLRNYEQYF. In DNA, the CDR3 is TGTGCCAGCAGTTTATCGGCCCCTAGCCGATTCAAACTTCGGAACTACGAGCAGTACTTC.

The chain joins TRBV28 to TRBJ2-7, with 7 nucleotides matching TRBD1. The CDR3 spans 16 residues. Germline CDR1 and CDR2: MDHEN and SYDVKM. The trim removed 4 bases at V and 1 base at J, leaving 10 bases unmatched. CDR3 DNA: TGTGCCAGCAGTTCCCACCGGGACAGCGTGTCCTACGAGCAGTACTTC. This gives the protein CASSSHRDSVSYEQYF.

CDR3 sequence: CASGTGNSPLHF. The CDR3 DNA reads as TGTGCCAGCGGGACAGGAAATTCACCCCTCCACTTT. The chain uses TRBV28 and TRBJ1-6; 8 bases match TRBD1. From germline, CDR1 is MDHEN and CDR2 SYDVKM. This CDR3 is 12 amino acids long. V shed 8 bases, J shed 7 bases, and the junction held 1 base outside the gene matches.

The chain has TRBV27 and TRBJ1-2, with 8 bases identical to TRBD1. Per germline, CDR1 MNHEY and CDR2 SMNVEV (reference sequence). CDR3 length: 16 amino acids. The V and J ends lost 5 bases and 3 bases, in that order; junction bases with no gene match: 11. CDR3 DNA sequence: TGTGCCAGCAGTCAGAAGCGGACAGGGTTCCACTATGGCTACACCTTC. This gives the protein CASSQKRTGFHYGYTF.

CDR3: CASSPLGPGGDSYEQYF. The DNA for the CDR3 is TGTGCCAGCTCACCACTGGGGCCAGGGGGCGACTCCTACGAGCAGTACTTC. This rearrangement joins TRBV18 to TRBJ2-7; 8 positions match TRBD1. Per germline, CDR1 KGHSH and CDR2 LQKENI. The CDR3 loop spans 17 amino acids. V lost 1 base, J lost 0 bases, and 8 bases stayed unmatched. The full variable domain, rest sourced from reference TRBV18 and TRBJ2-7, is NAGVMQNPRHLVRRRGQEARLRCSPMKGHSHVYWYRQLPEEGLKFMVYLQKENIIDESGMPKERFSAEFPKEGPSILRIQQVVRGDSAAYFCASSPLGPGGDSYEQYFGPGTRLTVT.

This chain connects TRBV25-1 to TRBJ2-7; tentative D call: TRBD2 (5 bases). Trimming stripped 2 bases from V and 4 bases from J, with 12 bases between. The CDR3 spans 14 residues. The germline gives CDR1 MGHDK, CDR2 SYGVNS. The CDR3 sequence is CASSEEGTGYEQYF. CDR3 DNA: TGTGCCAGCAGTGAAGAGGGAACCGGTTACGAGCAGTACTTC.

The chain links TRBV6-5 to TRBJ2-3, with a possible D match to TRBD1 (5 bases). V lost 5 bases to trimming and J lost 5 bases, with 17 bases between them. Germline assignment: CDR1 MNHEY and CDR2 SVGAGI. This CDR3 is built from 15 residues. The CDR3, as DNA: TGTGCCAGCAGTGTGATGACAGCGACTGGAGATACGCAGTATTTT. Residues: CASSVMTATGDTQYF.

The sample holds a few counts of this clone. V is TRBV7-2 and J is TRBJ2-7, with 7 bases fitting TRBD1. With 4 bases clipped from V and 3 bases from J, the junction kept 6 bases outside the gene matches. Per germline, CDR1 SGHTA and CDR2 FQGNSA. The CDR3 has 14 amino acids. DNA of the CDR3: TGTGCCAGCAGCTCACAGGGGACCGTCTACGAGCAGTACTTC. Its protein product is CASSSQGTVYEQYF.

The rearrangement uses TRBV27 and TRBJ1-5; the D is unclear. The CDR3 sequence is 13 residues long. The germline gives CDR1 MNHEY, CDR2 SMNVEV (reference sequence). V shed 6 bases and J shed 3 bases, with 9 bases lying between them. This CDR3 reads CASRAGPNQPQHF. In DNA form, the CDR3 reads TGTGCCAGCAGGGCGGGTCCCAATCAGCCCCAGCATTTT.

The chain carries TRBV27 and TRBJ1-4, with 9 nucleotides matching TRBD1. Germline V CDR1 and CDR2: MNHEY, SMNVEV (reference sequence). The CDR3 is made up of 16 amino acids. V was pared by 7 bases and J by 7 bases, with 13 bases of the junction left unmatched. The CDR3 nucleotides are TGTGCCAGCAAGGAGCACGGGACAGGGAACGGTGAAAAACTGTTTTTT. It yields the protein CASKEHGTGNGEKLFF.

The chain recombines TRBV28 with TRBJ1-4, with 11 nucleotides matching TRBD1. This CDR3 has 15 residues. Per the germline V gene, CDR1 is MDHEN and CDR2 is SYDVKM. After removal of 6 bases from V and 8 bases from J, the junction contained 8 bases not matched to a gene. Written as DNA, the CDR3 is TGTGCCAGCAGCTCAGTCCGGGACAGGGGGGAAAAACTGTTTTTT. This sequence encodes CASSSVRDRGEKLFF.

This clone was counted a single time. The V gene is TRBV19, the J gene TRBJ1-5, with D perhaps matching TRBD1 (5 bases). The CDR3 consists of 13 residues. In germline, CDR1 is LNHDA, CDR2 SQIVND (reference sequence). The V end lost 2 bases, the J end lost 9 bases, and 11 bases lay between the germline ends. CDR3 nucleotide sequence: TGTGCCAGTAGTATATCAACCGGGGGGCCCCAGCATTTT. Its protein product is CASSISTGGPQHF. The entire variable domain, with the rest obtained from reference TRBV19 and TRBJ1-5, is as follows: DGGITQSPKYLFRKEGQNVTLSCEQNLNHDAMYWYRQDPGQGLRLIYYSQIVNDFQKGDIAEGYSVSREKKESFPLTVTSAQKNPTAFYLCASSISTGGPQHFGDGTRLSIL.

This clone showed up just once. CDR3 sequence reads: CASSLAEGNYGYTF. For the CDR3, the DNA is TGTGCCAGCAGCTTAGCGGAGGGGAACTATGGCTACACCTTC. The rearrangement links TRBV7-2 to TRBJ1-2, with D possibly being TRBD1 (5 bases). Trimming cost V 0 bases and J 2 bases, with 7 bases left between them. The CDR3 covers 14 residues. Germline V gene sequence: CDR1 SGHTA, CDR2 FQGNSA.

V usage is TRBV4-3 and J usage is TRBJ2-1, with 8 bases fitting TRBD2. In germline, CDR1 is LGHNA, CDR2 YSLEER. This CDR3 comprises 15 residues. Losses at the gene ends were 5 bases for V and 1 base for J; bases not matched to a gene: 4. The DNA of the CDR3 is TGCGCCAGCAGCGAACTAGCGGAATCCTACAATGAGCAGTTCTTC. It specifies CASSELAESYNEQFF.

V and J are TRBV10-1 and TRBJ2-3; 9 bases agree with TRBD1. After removal of 2 bases from V and 4 bases from J, the junction contained 7 bases not matched to a gene. The CDR3 runs to 16 residues. Looked up from germline, CDR1 is WNHNN and CDR2 is SYGVQD (reference sequence). In DNA, the CDR3 is TGCGCCAGCAGTGAGGTCCAGACAGGGGGAGCAGATACGCAGTATTTT. Translating gives CASSEVQTGGADTQYF.

This chain uses TRBV4-2 with TRBJ2-1; 10 positions agree with TRBD2. The ends lost 4 bases at V and 1 base at J; junction bases unmatched: 7. The CDR3 is made up of 17 amino acids. Germline CDR1 LGHNA, CDR2 YNFKEQ. This CDR3 is CASSPGSAGGSYNEQFF. The CDR3 nucleotides read TGTGCCAGCAGCCCCGGCTCAGCGGGAGGGTCCTACAATGAGCAGTTCTTC.

This chain connects TRBV29-1 to TRBJ2-3; 7 nucleotides line up with TRBD2. The length of the CDR3 is 16 residues. V lost 4 bases, J lost 3 bases, and 13 bases stayed unmatched. Germline CDR1 reads SQVTM; CDR2 reads ANQGSEA. In DNA, the CDR3 is TGCAGCGTTGGGGGTCTAGCGGACCGTACAACAGATACGCAGTATTTT. Its protein product is CSVGGLADRTTDTQYF.

The chain carries TRBV7-2 and TRBJ1-4, with TRBD1 matching over 7 bases. The CDR3 is made up of 19 amino acids. V shed 2 bases and J 4 bases; nucleotides not matched to a gene: 16. Germline loops: CDR1 SGHTA, CDR2 FQGNSA. The CDR3 loop is CASSLTGTEIPPVNEKLFF. The CDR3 coding sequence is TGTGCCAGCAGCTTAACCGGGACAGAGATACCCCCAGTTAATGAAAAACTGTTTTTT.